These T cell receptor beta chains were read from a single sample in a study of cytomegalovirus exposure and HLA in healthy donors. Assay used: immunoSEQ multiplex PCR; TCRdb lists only in-frame clones, some missing. The sample lists about 180,000 clones; about 86% were seen once. The specimen sequenced was PBMCs. These receptors came from a woman in her thirties in good health and CMV-seronegative. Both conserved end residues are part of each CDR3. The order of the fields is clone size, V gene, J gene, D gene, CDR3 protein, CDR3 DNA. A D gene is named only where the DNA matches it firmly. Expanded clones get a size class; other rows say once, few or many, or leave the size out.

-	TRBV29-1	TRBJ1-1	-	CSAAGIWETEAFF	TGCAGCGCAGCCGGTATATGGGAGACTGAAGCTTTCTTT
once	TRBV27	TRBJ2-2	-	CASSPYSGLNTGELFF	TGTGCCAGCAGTCCCTACAGTGGGTTAAACACCGGGGAGCTGTTTTTT
few	TRBV28	TRBJ2-7	-	CASSLAPRGYEQYF	TGTGCCAGCAGTTTAGCCCCGCGGGGCTACGAGCAGTACTTC
-	TRBV28	TRBJ1-5	TRBD1	CASSLNRGYQPQHF	TGTGCCAGCAGTTTGAACAGGGGGTATCAGCCCCAGCATTTT
-	TRBV5-6	TRBJ1-2	-	CASSFWGRGYGYTF	TGTGCCAGCAGCTTTTGGGGCCGAGGCTATGGCTACACCTTC
-	TRBV28	TRBJ1-6	-	CASSLAGLSSPLHF	TGTGCCAGCAGTTTGGCAGGGCTCAGTTCACCCCTCCACTTT
-	TRBV4-3	TRBJ2-3	TRBD2	CASSQDPSGGRGTDTQYF	TGCGCCAGCAGCCAAGATCCTAGCGGGGGGCGGGGGACAGATACGCAGTATTTT
-	TRBV5-6	TRBJ2-5	-	CASSLAAGPETQYF	TGTGCCAGCAGCTTGGCGGCAGGGCCAGAGACCCAGTACTTC
-	TRBV6-1	TRBJ2-5	-	CASSAVWGVRQETQYF	TGTGCCAGCAGTGCCGTTTGGGGGGTGCGGCAAGAGACCCAGTACTTC
-	TRBV27	TRBJ2-1	TRBD2	CASSPPAGAYYNEQFF	TGTGCCAGCAGTCCCCCTGCGGGAGCCTATTACAATGAGCAGTTCTTC
-	TRBV29-1	TRBJ1-1	-	CSVAGDNTEAFF	TGCAGCGTGGCCGGGGATAACACTGAAGCTTTCTTT
-	TRBV28	TRBJ2-7	-	CASRESGGLGYEQYF	TGTGCCAGCAGAGAATCGGGGGGCTTAGGGTACGAGCAGTACTTC
once	TRBV6-5	TRBJ2-7	-	CASNRVSSSYEQYF	TGTGCCAGCAACAGGGTGTCCAGCTCCTACGAGCAGTACTTC
once	TRBV4-2	TRBJ1-2	TRBD1	CASSQATGWSGGGYTF	TGTGCCAGCAGCCAAGCGACAGGGTGGTCAGGGGGTGGCTACACCTTC
-	TRBV5-1	TRBJ2-1	TRBD2	CASSLASSGYNEQFF	TGCGCCAGCAGCTTGGCGTCTAGCGGTTACAATGAGCAGTTCTTC
-	TRBV30	TRBJ1-6	-	CAWSVQGSSYNSPLHF	TGTGCCTGGAGTGTGCAGGGCAGCTCCTATAATTCACCCCTCCACTTT
-	TRBV4-3	TRBJ2-7	-	CASSQGLRVAYEQYF	TGCGCCAGCAGCCAAGGCCTCAGGGTTGCCTACGAGCAGTACTTC
-	TRBV2	TRBJ1-2	TRBD1	CATRGRGSLRPSYGYTF	TGTGCCACAAGGGGGCGGGGCTCCCTGCGCCCCTCCTATGGCTACACCTTC
-	TRBV28	TRBJ1-4	-	CASSIASGTEWDEKLFF	TGTGCCAGCAGTATCGCCTCAGGTACGGAATGGGATGAAAAACTGTTTTTT
-	TRBV27	TRBJ1-4	-	CASSLSIMAGKLFF	TGTGCCAGCAGTTTATCGATAATGGCGGGGAAACTGTTTTTT
-	TRBV9	TRBJ2-5	TRBD2	CASSGPGGLETQYF	TGTGCCAGCAGCGGGCCGGGGGGGCTGGAGACCCAGTACTTC
-	TRBV7-2	TRBJ2-7	-	CASSSDFSSYEQYF	TGTGCCAGCAGCTCCGACTTTAGCTCCTACGAGCAGTACTTC
few	TRBV5-4	TRBJ2-1	TRBD2	CASSSPGLVSDEQFF	TGTGCCAGCAGCTCACCGGGACTAGTGTCGGATGAGCAGTTCTTC